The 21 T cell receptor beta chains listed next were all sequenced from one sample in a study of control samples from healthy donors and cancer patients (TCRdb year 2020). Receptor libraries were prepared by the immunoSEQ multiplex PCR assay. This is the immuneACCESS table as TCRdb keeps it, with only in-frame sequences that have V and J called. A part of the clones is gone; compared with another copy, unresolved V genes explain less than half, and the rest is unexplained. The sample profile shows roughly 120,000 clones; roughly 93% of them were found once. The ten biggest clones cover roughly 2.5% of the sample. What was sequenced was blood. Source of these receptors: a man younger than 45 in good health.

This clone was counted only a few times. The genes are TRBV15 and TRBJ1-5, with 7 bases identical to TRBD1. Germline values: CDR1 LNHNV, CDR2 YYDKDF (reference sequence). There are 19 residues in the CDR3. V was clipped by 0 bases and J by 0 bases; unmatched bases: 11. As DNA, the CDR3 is TGTGCCACCAGCAGAGATAGGGAAGGGGGCACATATAGCAATCAGCCCCAGCATTTT. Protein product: CATSRDREGGTYSNQPQHF.

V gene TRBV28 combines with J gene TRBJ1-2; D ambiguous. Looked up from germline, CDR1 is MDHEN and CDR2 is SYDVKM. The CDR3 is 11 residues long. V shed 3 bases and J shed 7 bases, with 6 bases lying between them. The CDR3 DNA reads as TGTGCCAGCAGTTTTCTCGGTGGCTACACCTTC. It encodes CASSFLGGYTF.

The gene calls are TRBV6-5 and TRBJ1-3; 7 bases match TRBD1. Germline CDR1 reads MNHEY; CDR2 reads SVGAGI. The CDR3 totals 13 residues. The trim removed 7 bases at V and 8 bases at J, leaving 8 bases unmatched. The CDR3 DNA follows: TGTGCCAGCAACCGACAGGGTGGGGACACCATATATTTT. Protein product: CASNRQGGDTIYF.

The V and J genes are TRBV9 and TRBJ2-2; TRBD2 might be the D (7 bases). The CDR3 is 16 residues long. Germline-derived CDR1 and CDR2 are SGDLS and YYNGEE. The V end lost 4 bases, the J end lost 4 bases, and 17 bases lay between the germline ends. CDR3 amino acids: CASSRSPGGRTGELFF. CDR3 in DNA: TGTGCCAGCAGCCGAAGCCCGGGGGGCCGCACCGGGGAGCTGTTTTTT.

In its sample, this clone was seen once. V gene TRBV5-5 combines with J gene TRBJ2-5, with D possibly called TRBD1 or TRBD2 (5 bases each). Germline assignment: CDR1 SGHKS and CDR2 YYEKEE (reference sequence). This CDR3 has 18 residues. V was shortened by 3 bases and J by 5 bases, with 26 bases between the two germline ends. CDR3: CASSSGAPRQAGRETQYF. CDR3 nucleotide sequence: TGTGCCAGCAGCTCCGGGGCCCCGCGGCAGGCGGGTAGGGAGACCCAGTACTTC.

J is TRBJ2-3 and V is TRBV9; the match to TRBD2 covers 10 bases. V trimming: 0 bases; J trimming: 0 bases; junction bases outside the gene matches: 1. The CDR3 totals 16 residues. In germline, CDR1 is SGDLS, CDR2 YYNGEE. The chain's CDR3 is CASSVASGGSTDTQYF. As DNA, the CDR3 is TGTGCCAGCAGCGTAGCTAGCGGGGGAAGCACAGATACGCAGTATTTT.

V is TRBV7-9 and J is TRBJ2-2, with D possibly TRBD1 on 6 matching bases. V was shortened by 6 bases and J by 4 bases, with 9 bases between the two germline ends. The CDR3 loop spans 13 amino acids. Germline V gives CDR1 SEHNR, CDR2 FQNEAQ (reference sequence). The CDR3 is CASSLQGTGELFF. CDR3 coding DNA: TGTGCCAGCAGTCTACAGGGCACCGGGGAGCTGTTTTTT.

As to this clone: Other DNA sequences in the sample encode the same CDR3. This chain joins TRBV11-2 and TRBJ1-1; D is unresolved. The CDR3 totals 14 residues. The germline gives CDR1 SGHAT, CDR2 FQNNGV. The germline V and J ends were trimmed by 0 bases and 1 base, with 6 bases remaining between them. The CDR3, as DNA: TGTGCCAGCAGCTTAGATCTGGGGAACACTGAAGCTTTCTTT. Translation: CASSLDLGNTEAFF.

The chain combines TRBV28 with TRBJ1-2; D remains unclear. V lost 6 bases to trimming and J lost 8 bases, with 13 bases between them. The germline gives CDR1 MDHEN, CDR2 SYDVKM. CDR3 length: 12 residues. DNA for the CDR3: TGTGCCAGCAGCTCGGACCCGGACGGCTACACCTTC. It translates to CASSSDPDGYTF.

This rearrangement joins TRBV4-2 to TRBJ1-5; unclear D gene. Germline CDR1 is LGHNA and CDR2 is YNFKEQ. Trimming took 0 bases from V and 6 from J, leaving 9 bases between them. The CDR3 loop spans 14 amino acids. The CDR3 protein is CASSQDSRGQPQHF. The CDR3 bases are TGTGCCAGCAGCCAAGATTCGCGAGGTCAGCCCCAGCATTTT.

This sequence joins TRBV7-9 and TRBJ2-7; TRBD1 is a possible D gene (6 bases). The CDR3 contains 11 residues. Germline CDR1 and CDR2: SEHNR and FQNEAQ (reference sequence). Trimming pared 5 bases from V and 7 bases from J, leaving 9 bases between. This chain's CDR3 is CASSTGLEQYF. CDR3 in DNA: TGTGCCAGCAGCACAGGGTTAGAGCAGTACTTC. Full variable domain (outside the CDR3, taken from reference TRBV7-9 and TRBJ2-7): DTGVSQNPRHKITKRGQNVTFRCDPISEHNRLYWYRQTLGQGPEFLTYFQNEAQLEKSRLLSDRFSAERPKGSFSTLEIQRTEQGDSAMYLCASSTGLEQYFGPGTRLTVT.

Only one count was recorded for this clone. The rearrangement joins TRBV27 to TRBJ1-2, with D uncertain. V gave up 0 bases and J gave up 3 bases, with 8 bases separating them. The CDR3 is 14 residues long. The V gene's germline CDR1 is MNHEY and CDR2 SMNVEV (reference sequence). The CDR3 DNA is TGTGCCAGCAGTTTATCGGTCAGACACTATGGCTACACCTTC. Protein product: CASSLSVRHYGYTF.

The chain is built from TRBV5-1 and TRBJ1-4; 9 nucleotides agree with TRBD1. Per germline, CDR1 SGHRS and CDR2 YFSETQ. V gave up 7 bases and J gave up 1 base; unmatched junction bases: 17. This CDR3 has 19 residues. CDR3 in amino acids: CASCRGAGQGILTNEKLFF. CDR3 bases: TGCGCCAGCTGCCGTGGGGCCGGACAGGGGATACTAACTAATGAAAAACTGTTTTTT.

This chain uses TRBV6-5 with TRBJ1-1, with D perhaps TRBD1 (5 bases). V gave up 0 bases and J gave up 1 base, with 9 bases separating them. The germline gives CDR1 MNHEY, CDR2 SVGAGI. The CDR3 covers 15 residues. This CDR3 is CASSYSIQGNTEAFF. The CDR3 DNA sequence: TGTGCCAGCAGTTACTCGATCCAGGGGAACACTGAAGCTTTCTTT.

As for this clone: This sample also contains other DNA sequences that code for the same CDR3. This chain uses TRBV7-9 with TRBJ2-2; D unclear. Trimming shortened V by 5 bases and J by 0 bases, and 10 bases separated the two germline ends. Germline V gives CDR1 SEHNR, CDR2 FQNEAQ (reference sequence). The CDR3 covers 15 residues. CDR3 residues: CASSPRAPNTGELFF. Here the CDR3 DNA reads TGTGCCAGCAGCCCTCGGGCACCGAACACCGGGGAGCTGTTTTTT.

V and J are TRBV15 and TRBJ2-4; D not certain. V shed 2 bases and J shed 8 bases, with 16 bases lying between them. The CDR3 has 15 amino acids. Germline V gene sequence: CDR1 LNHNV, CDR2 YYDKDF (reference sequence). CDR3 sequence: CATSRKDPSWDIQYF. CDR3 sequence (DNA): TGTGCCACCAGCAGAAAGGACCCAAGCTGGGACATTCAGTACTTC. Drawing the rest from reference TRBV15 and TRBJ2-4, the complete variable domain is DAMVIQNPRYQVTQFGKPVTLSCSQTLNHNVMYWYQQKSSQAPKLLFHYYDKDFNNEADTPDNFQSRRPNTSFCFLDIRSPGLGDTAMYLCATSRKDPSWDIQYFGAGTRLSVL.

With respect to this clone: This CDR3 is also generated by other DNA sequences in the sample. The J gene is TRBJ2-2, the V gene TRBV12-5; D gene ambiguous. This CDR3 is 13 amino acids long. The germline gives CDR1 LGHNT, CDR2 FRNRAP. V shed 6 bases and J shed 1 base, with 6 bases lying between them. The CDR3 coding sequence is TGTGCTAGTGGCCTCATGAACACCGGGGAGCTGTTTTTT. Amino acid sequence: CASGLMNTGELFF.

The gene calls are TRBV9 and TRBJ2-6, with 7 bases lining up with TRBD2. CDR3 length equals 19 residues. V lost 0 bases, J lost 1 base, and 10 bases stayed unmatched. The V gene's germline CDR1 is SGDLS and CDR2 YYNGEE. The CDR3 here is CASSVGGRRERSGANVLTF. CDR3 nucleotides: TGTGCCAGCAGCGTAGGTGGCCGGCGGGAGAGGTCTGGGGCCAACGTCCTGACTTTC.

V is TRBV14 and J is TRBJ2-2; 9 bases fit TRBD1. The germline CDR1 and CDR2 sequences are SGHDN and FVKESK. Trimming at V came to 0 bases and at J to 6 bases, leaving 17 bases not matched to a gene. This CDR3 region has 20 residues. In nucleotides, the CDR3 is TGTGCCAGCAGCCAAGATCCCATCTACTACGGGACAGGGAGTTCCGGGGAGCTGTTTTTT. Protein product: CASSQDPIYYGTGSSGELFF.

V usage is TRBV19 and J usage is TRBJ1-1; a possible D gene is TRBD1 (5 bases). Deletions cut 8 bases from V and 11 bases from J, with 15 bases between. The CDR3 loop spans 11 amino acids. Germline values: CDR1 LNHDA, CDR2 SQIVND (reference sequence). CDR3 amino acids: CASSDSLGAFF. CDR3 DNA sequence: TGTGCCAGTTCAGACAGCCTGGGCGCTTTCTTT.

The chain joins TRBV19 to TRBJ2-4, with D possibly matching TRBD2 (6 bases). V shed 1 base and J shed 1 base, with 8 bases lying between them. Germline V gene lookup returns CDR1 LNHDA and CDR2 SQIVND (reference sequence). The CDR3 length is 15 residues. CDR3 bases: TGTGCCAGTAGTATAGTAGGAGGGGCCAAAAACATTCAGTACTTC. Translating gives CASSIVGGAKNIQYF. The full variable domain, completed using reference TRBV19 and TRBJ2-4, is DGGITQSPKYLFRKEGQNVTLSCEQNLNHDAMYWYRQDPGQGLRLIYYSQIVNDFQKGDIAEGYSVSREKKESFPLTVTSAQKNPTAFYLCASSIVGGAKNIQYFGAGTRLSVL.